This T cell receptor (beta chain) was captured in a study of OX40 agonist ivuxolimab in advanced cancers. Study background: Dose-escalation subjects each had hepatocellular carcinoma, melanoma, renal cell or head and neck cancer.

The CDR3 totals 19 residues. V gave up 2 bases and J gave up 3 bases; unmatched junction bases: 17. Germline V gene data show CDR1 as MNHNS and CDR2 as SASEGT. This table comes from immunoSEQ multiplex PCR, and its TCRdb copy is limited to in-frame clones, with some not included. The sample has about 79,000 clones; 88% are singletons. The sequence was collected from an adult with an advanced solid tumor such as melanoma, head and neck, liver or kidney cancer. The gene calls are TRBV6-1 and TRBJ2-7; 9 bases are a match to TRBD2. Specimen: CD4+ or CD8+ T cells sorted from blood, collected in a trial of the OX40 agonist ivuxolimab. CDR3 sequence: CASSESGGRWSGDSYEQYF. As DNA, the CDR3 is TGTGCCAGCAGTGAAAGCGGGGGGCGGTGGAGCGGGGACAGCTACGAGCAGTACTTC.